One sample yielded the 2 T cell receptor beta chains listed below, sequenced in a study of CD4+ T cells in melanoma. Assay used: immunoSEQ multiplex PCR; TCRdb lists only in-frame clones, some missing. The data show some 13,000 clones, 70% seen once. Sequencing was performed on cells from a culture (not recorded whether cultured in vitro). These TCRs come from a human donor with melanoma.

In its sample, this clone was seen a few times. CDR3 in DNA: TGTGCCAGCAGCTTAGGGGTGAACCAGCCCCAGCATTTT. Its protein product is CASSLGVNQPQHF. The rearrangement uses TRBV7-9 and TRBJ1-5; D is unresolved. Germline V gene data show CDR1 as SEHNR and CDR2 as FQNEAQ (reference sequence). CDR3 length equals 13 residues. V shed 1 base and J shed 7 bases, with 8 bases lying between them.

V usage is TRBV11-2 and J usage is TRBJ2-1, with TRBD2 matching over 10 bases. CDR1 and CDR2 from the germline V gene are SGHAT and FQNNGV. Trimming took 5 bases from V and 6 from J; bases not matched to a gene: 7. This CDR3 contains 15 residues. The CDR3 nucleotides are TGTGCCAGCAGCCAAACTAGCGGGGCCAGCAATGAGCAGTTCTTC. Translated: CASSQTSGASNEQFF.